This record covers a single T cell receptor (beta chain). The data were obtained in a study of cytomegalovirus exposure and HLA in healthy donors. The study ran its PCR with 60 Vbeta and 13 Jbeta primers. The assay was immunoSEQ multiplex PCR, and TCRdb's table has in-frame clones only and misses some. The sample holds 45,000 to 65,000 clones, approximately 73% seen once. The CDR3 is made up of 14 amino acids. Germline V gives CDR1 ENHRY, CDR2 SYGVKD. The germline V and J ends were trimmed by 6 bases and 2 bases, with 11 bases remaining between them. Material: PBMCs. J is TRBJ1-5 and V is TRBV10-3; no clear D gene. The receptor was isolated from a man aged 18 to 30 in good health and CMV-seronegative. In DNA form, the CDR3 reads TGTGCCATCAGCAAACAGAACGGCAATCAGCCCCAGCATTTT. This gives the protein CAISKQNGNQPQHF.